This T cell receptor (beta chain) was captured by sequencing in a study of CD8+ T cells in alopecia areata. This CDR3 contains 14 residues. Germline CDR1 SQVTM, CDR2 ANQGSEA. The junction had 9 bases not matched to a gene; V was cut back by 7 bases and J by 7 bases. Study-level results: In lesional scalp, particularly from alopecia totalis/universalis, clonality was higher than in normal scalp. During tofacitinib treatment, many expanded lesional clones remained in scalp and blood.

This sample's treatment: oral pan-JAK inhibitor, 5-10 mg twice daily. Researchers took lesional scalp punch biopsies and peripheral blood from people who were alopecia areata patients. On this clone: Its antigen remains unknown.

Sequencing relied on a cDNA template that was reverse transcribed from extracted RNA. TCRdb's table, derived via immunoSEQ multiplex PCR, lists solely in-frame clones and lacks some. This sample has 150,000 to 200,000 clones; approximately 67% occur once, and the top ten carry about 1.3%. This chain links TRBV29-1 with TRBJ2-1; 11 positions agree with TRBD2. The receptor's source is a human donor with alopecia areata. The sample consisted of CD4+ T cells sorted from blood, taken between weeks 47 and 50, from a patient treated with tofacitinib. In DNA, the CDR3 is TGCAGCGGGATAGCGGGGGGGCGTGGAAATGAGCAGTTCTTC. It translates to CSGIAGGRGNEQFF.